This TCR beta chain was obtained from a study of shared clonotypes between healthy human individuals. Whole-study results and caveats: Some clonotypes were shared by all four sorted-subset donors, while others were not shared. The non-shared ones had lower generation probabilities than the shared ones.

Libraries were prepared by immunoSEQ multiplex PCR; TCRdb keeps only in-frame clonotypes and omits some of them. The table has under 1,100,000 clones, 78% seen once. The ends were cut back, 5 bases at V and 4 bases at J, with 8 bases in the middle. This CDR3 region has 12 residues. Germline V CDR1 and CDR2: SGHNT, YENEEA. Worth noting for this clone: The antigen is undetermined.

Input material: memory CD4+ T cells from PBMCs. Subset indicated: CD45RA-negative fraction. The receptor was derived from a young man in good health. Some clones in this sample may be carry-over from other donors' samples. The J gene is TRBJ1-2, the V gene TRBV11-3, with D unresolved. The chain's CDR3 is CASSDKTYGYTF. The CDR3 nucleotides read TGTGCCAGCAGCGATAAGACCTATGGCTACACCTTC.